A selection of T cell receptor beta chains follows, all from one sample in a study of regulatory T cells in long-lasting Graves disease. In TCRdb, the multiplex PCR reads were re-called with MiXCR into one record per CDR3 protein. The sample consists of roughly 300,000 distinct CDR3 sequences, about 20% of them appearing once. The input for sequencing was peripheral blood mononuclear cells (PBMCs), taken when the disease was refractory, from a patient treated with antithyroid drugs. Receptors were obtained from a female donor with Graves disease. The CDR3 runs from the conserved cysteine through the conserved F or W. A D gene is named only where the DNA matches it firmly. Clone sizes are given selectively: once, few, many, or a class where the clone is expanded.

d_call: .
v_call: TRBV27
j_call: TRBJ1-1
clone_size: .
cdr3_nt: TGTGCCAGCAGGCGGGGCCTTAGGGACACTGAAGCTTTCTTT
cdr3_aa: CASRRGLRDTEAFF

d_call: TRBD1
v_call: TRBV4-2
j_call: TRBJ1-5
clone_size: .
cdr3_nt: TGTGCCAGCAGCCAATCCTGGACAGGCGCGATCAATCAGCCCCAGCATTTT
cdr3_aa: CASSQSWTGAINQPQHF

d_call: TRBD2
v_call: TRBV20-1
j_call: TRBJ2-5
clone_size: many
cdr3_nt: TGCAGTGCTAGAGATGGGCGGGGGAGACAAGAGACCCAGTACTTC
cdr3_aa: CSARDGRGRQETQYF

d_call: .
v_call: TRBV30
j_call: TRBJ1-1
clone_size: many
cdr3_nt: TGTGCCTGGAGTGTATCGCACACTGAAGCTTTCTTT
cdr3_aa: CAWSVSHTEAFF

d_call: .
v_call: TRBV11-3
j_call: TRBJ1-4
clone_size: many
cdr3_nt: TGTGCCAGCAGCCATTGGGGGACTGCCGAAAAACTGTTTTTT
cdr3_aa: CASSHWGTAEKLFF

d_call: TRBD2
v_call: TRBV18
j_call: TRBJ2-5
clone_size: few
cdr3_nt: TGTGCCAGCTCGGTTCTGCGGGGGAGCCCCCAAGAGACCCAGTACTTC
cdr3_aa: CASSVLRGSPQETQYF

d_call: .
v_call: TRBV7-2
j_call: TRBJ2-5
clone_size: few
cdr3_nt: TGTGCCAGCAGCTTAGTAACAACCGGGACAAGGGAGACCCAGTACTTC
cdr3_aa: CASSLVTTGTRETQYF

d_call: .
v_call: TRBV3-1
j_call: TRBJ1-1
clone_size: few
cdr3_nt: TGTGCCAGCAGCCATCAAACGAACACTGAAGCTTTCTTT
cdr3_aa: CASSHQTNTEAFF

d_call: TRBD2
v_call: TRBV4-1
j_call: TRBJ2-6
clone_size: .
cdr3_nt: TGCGCCAGCGGAATCGAGCGGGAGGGCCCCAGAGGGGCCAACGTCCTGACTTTC
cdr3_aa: CASGIEREGPRGANVLTF

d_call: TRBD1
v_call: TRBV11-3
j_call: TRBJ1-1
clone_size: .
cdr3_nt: TGTGCCAGCAGCTTTTACAGGGGGAACACTGAAGCTTTCTTT
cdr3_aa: CASSFYRGNTEAFF

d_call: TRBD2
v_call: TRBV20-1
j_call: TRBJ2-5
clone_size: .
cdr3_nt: TGCAGTGCTAAACTAGCGGGGCGCTCACAAGAGACCCAGTACTTC
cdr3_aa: CSAKLAGRSQETQYF

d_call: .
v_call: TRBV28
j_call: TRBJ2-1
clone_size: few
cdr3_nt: TGTGCCAGCGAAAGTGGCAGGGAGCTCTACAATGAGCAGTTCTTC
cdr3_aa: CASESGRELYNEQFF

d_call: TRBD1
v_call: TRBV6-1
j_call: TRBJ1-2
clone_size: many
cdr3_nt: TGTGCCAGCAGTGAAAGGACAGGATCTAACTATGGCTACACCTTC
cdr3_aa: CASSERTGSNYGYTF

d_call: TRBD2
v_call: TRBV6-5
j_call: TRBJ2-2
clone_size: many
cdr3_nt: TGTGCCAGCAGTTACCCCCGGCTAGCGGGGGCCCCAGGAAACACCGGGGAGCTGTTTTTT
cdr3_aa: CASSYPRLAGAPGNTGELFF

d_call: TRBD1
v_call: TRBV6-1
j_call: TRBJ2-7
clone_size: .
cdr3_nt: TGTGCCAGCATTCCTTCGAGAGGGGGCTCCGAGCAGTACTTC
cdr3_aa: CASIPSRGGSEQYF

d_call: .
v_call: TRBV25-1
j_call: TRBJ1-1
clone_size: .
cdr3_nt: TGTGCCAGCAGTAGAGGGGGTTTACATTATCACACTGAAGCTTTCTTT
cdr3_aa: CASSRGGLHYHTEAFF

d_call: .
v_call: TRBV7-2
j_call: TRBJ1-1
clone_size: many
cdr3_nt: TGTGCCAGCAGCCTTGGGGTATCGAACACTGAAGCTTTCTTT
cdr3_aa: CASSLGVSNTEAFF

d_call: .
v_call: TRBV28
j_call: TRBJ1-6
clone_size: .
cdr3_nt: TGTGCCAGCACTGGCAGAGAAGCATCACCCCTCCACTTT
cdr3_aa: CASTGREASPLHF

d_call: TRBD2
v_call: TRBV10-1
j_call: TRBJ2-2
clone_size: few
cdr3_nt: TGTACCATCAAGTTAGCGGGAGGTCGCACCGGGGAGCTGTTTTTT
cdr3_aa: CTIKLAGGRTGELFF

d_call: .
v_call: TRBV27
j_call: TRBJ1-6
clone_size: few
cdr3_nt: TGTGCCAGCAGTTTATATCGGGGGCCCCTCCACTTT
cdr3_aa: CASSLYRGPLHF

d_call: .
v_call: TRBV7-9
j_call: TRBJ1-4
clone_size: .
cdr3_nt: TGTGCCAGCACTGGAGGGGGGTACGAAAAACTGTTTTTT
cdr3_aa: CASTGGGYEKLFF

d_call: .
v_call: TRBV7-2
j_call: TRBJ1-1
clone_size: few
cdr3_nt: TGTGCCAGCAGCTTATGGGGGAATGAAGCTTTCTTT
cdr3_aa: CASSLWGNEAFF

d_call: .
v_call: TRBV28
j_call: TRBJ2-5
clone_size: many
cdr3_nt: TGTGCCGGGACGGGACGGAACCAAGAGACCCAGTACTTC
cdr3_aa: CAGTGRNQETQYF

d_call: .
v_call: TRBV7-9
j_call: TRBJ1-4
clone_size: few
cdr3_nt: TGTGCCAGCAGCTTAGGAGAAATCGATGAAAAACTGTTTTTT
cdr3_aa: CASSLGEIDEKLFF

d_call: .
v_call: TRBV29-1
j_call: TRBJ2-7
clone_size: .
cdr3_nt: TGCAGCGTCACAATAGCCTACGAGCAGTACTTC
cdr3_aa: CSVTIAYEQYF

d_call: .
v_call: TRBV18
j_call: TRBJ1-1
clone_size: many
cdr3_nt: TGTGCCAGCTCACCACTAGGGCGTGGGACTGAAGCTTTCTTT
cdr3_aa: CASSPLGRGTEAFF

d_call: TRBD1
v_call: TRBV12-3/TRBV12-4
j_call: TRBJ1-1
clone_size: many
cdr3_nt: TGTGCCAGCAGTCCGCGACAGGGGGACACTGAAGCTTTCTTT
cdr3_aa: CASSPRQGDTEAFF

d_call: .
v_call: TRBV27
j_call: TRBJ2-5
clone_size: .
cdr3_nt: TGTGCCAGGCCTACAGGGAGGGGCGGGGAGACCCAGTACTTC
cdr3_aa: CARPTGRGGETQYF

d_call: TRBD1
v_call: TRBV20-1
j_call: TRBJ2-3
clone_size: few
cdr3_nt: TGCAGTGCTAGGGGCCGTGACAGGGTGAATACAGATACGCAGTATTTT
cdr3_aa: CSARGRDRVNTDTQYF

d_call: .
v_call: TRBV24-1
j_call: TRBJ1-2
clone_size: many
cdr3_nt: TGTGCCACCAGTGACCATGGAGGCGGGAAGAACTATGGCTACACCTTC
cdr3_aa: CATSDHGGGKNYGYTF

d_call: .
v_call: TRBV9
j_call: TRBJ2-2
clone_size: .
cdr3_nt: TGTGCCAGCAGCGTAGGAGGAGGGGTGAGCACCGGGGAGCTGTTTTTT
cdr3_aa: CASSVGGGVSTGELFF

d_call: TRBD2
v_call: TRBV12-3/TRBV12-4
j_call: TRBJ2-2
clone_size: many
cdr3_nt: TGTGCCAGCAGTTTCTCCGGGACTAGAACGACCGGGGAGCTGTTTTTT
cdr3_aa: CASSFSGTRTTGELFF

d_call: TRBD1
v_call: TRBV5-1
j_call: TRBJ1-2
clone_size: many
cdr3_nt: TGCGCCAGCAGCTTCGGGGCAGGGGGCGGCTATGGCTACACCTTC
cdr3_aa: CASSFGAGGGYGYTF

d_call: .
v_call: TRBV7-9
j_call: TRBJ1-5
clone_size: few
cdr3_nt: TGTGCCAGCAGCTTAGCGGGTAGGGCCGGCAATCAGCCCCAGCATTTT
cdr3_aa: CASSLAGRAGNQPQHF

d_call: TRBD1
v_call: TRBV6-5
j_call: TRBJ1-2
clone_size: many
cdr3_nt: TGTGCCAGCAGTTACTCGTCTACAGGGGACTATGGCTACACCTTC
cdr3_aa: CASSYSSTGDYGYTF

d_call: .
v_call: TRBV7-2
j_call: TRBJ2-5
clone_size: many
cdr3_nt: TGTGCCAGCAGCACATCAGGGCGGGGAGAGACCCAGTACTTC
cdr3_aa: CASSTSGRGETQYF

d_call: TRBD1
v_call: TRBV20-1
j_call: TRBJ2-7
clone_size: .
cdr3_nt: TGCAGTGCTAGACCACCCGAGGGGATGCGACAGGGGCTCTACGAGCAGTACTTC
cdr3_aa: CSARPPEGMRQGLYEQYF